The clone carrying this T cell receptor (beta chain) has more than one count but fewer than ten. Antigen unknown. CDR1 and CDR2 (germline): ENHRY, SYGVKD. V lost 4 bases and J 6 bases, leaving 19 bases between the germline ends. The CDR3 runs 16 residues. As the method for making TCR beta libraries, quantitative 5'-RACE with molecular barcodes was used. One entry per CDR3 protein results from TCRdb running MiXCR on the 5' RACE reads. The sample lists under 850,000 distinct CDR3 sequences, roughly 20% seen once, with about 19% in the top ten. This sample was included in a study of CD8 T cells in ankylosing spondylitis. Study-level points and caveats: Disease-linked clones had a CD8+ phenotype and relatively low frequency in peripheral blood. In ankylosing spondylitis blood, a motif of several highly homologous TCR beta variants appeared characteristic. Reported data indicate significant enrichment of disease-linked clones within matched ankylosing spondylitis synovial fluid. Earlier studies detected some motif variants in reactive arthritis synovial fluid and blood.

The material sequenced was blood, either unsorted or a sorted T cell fraction (not recorded which). The chain couples TRBV10-3 to TRBJ1-5; possibly TRBD1 for D (5 bases). The source of this sequence is a male donor with ankylosing spondylitis. The CDR3: CAISGDGTGPGQPQHF. CDR3 bases: TGTGCCATCAGTGGAGATGGGACTGGCCCAGGTCAGCCCCAGCATTTT.